This T cell receptor (beta chain) stems from a study of cytomegalovirus exposure and HLA in healthy donors. Study-wide results and limits: Later on, a genetic analysis was performed. It linked a missense variant in DCLRE1C with V- and J-gene trimming of TCR beta. Some segments of the V type, notably TRBV6-2 and TRBV6-3, were excluded as indistinguishable.

The PCR ran on 60 Vbeta and 13 Jbeta primers. TCRdb keeps only in-frame clones here, not all; method: immunoSEQ multiplex PCR. In the table there are around 130,000 clones, about four fifths of which are singletons. Per the germline V gene, CDR1 is MNHEY and CDR2 is SMNVEV (reference sequence). CDR3 length: 15 amino acids. The germline V and J ends were trimmed by 3 bases and 1 base, with 12 bases remaining between them. In regard to this clone: Its target is unknown.

Sequencing was performed on PBMCs. The sequence was collected from a man aged 30 to 45 in good health and CMV-seronegative. V and J are TRBV27 and TRBJ1-1; perhaps TRBD1 as D (5 bases). CDR3 in DNA: TGTGCCAGCAGTTTTACGGGGGGTTCGAACACTGAAGCTTTCTTT. It encodes CASSFTGGSNTEAFF.